Listed here are 5 T cell receptor beta chains from one sample, sequenced in a study of shared clonotypes between healthy human individuals (dated by TCRdb to the early 2020s). Library preparation employed the immunoSEQ multiplex PCR assay. Held by TCRdb, this immuneACCESS table contains in-frame sequences only and omits some clones. Under half of the omission traces to an unresolved V gene where checked; the cause of the rest is unknown. This sample gives fewer than 1.8 million clones in total; 98% of them show up just once. In total, the top ten clones hold approximately 0.4% of the sample. Material: naive CD4+ T cells sorted from blood. The sample's cell subset or site label, decoded: CD45RA+ positively selected. These receptors all come from a man aged 25-45 years in good health.

The V and J genes are TRBV18 and TRBJ2-2; D might be TRBD1 (6 bases). Germline CDR1 KGHSH, CDR2 LQKENI. The CDR3 has 16 residues. V lost 3 bases to trimming and J lost 4 bases, with 15 bases between them. CDR3 nucleotides: TGTGCCAGCTCACCCTTATTGGGGGCGAGCACCGGGGAGCTGTTTTTT. Its translation: CASSPLLGASTGELFF.

The genes are TRBV25-1 and TRBJ2-3, with 7 positions matching TRBD1. Germline CDR1 reads MGHDK; CDR2 reads SYGVNS. J gave up 1 base and V 6 bases, and 4 bases lay outside the gene matches. This CDR3 region has 14 residues. This CDR3 reads CASSPGQGTDTQYF. The CDR3 DNA reads TGTGCCAGCAGCCCCGGACAGGGCACAGATACGCAGTATTTT.

A remark on this clone: Other DNA sequences from this sample encode an identical CDR3 as well. V gene TRBV10-3 combines with J gene TRBJ2-7; D gene uncertain. The CDR3 loop spans 11 amino acids. CDR1 is ENHRY, CDR2 SYGVKD, per germline. Trimming pared 3 bases from V and 3 bases from J, leaving 3 bases between. CDR3 nucleotide sequence: TGTGCCATCAGTGAAAACTACGAGCAGTACTTC. Amino acids: CAISENYEQYF.

Here the CDR3 DNA reads TGCAGCGGCCGGACTAGCGGGAGTAGTGGTGAGCAGTTCTTC. Its translation: CSGRTSGSSGEQFF. The rearrangement joins TRBV29-1 to TRBJ2-1; 13 nucleotides align to TRBD2. The V gene's germline CDR1 is SQVTM and CDR2 ANQGSEA. The J segment lost 9 bases and the V segment lost 7 bases, leaving 9 bases of the junction unmatched. CDR3 length: 14 residues.

This chain joins TRBV7-2 and TRBJ2-1, with D maybe TRBD2 (6 bases). Trimming took 5 bases from V and 4 from J, leaving 24 bases between them. The CDR3 contains 18 residues. The germline CDR1 and CDR2 sequences are SGHTA and FQGNSA. The CDR3 sequence is CASSPTPTRRDNYNEQFF. DNA for the CDR3: TGTGCCAGCAGCCCGACCCCGACTAGGCGGGATAATTACAATGAGCAGTTCTTC. Complete variable domain (other parts from reference TRBV7-2 and TRBJ2-1): GAGVSQSPSNKVTEKGKDVELRCDPISGHTALYWYRQSLGQGLEFLIYFQGNSAPDKSGLPSDRFSAERTGGSVSTLTIQRTQQEDSAVYLCASSPTPTRRDNYNEQFFGPGTRLTVL.